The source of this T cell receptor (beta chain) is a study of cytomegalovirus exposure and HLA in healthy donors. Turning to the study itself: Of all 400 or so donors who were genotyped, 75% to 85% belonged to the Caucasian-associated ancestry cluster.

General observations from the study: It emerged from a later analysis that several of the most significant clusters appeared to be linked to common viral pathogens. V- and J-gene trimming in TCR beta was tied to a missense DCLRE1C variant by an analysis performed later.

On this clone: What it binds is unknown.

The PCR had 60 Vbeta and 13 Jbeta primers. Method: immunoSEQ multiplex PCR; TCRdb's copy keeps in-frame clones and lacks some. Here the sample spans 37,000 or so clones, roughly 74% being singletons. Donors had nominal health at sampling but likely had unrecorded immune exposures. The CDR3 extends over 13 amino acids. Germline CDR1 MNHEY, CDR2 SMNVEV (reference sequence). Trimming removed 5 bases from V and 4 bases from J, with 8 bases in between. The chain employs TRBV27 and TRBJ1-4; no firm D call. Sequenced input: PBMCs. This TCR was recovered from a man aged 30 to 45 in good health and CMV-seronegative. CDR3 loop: CASSLLINEKLFF. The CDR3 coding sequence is TGTGCCAGCAGTCTCCTAATTAATGAAAAACTGTTTTTT.